Included here is one T cell receptor beta chain sequence, with context. Its antigen is still unknown. This PCR relied on a set of 60 Vbeta primers and 13 Jbeta primers. This table comes from immunoSEQ multiplex PCR, and its TCRdb copy is limited to in-frame clones, with some not included. The data contain over 150,000 clones, 65% to 80% of them singletons. This record comes from a study of cytomegalovirus exposure and HLA in healthy donors. Study-level background: Previous work identified roughly 120 million unique TCR beta sequences from approximately 190 million T cells.

Germline V lookup: CDR1 KGHSH, CDR2 LQKENI. Trimming removed 3 bases from V and 5 bases from J; junction bases left unmatched: 10. This CDR3 has 16 amino acids. Study results and limitations: Presence/absence analyses supposed approximately even sequencing depth among donors.

This TCR was recovered from a woman aged 45 to 65 in good health and CMV-seropositive. Sequencing used PBMCs. The chain has TRBV18 and TRBJ2-5; the match to TRBD1 covers 9 bases. This CDR3 reads CASSPAGQGFPETQYF. DNA of the CDR3: TGTGCCAGCTCACCCGCGGGACAGGGTTTTCCGGAGACCCAGTACTTC.